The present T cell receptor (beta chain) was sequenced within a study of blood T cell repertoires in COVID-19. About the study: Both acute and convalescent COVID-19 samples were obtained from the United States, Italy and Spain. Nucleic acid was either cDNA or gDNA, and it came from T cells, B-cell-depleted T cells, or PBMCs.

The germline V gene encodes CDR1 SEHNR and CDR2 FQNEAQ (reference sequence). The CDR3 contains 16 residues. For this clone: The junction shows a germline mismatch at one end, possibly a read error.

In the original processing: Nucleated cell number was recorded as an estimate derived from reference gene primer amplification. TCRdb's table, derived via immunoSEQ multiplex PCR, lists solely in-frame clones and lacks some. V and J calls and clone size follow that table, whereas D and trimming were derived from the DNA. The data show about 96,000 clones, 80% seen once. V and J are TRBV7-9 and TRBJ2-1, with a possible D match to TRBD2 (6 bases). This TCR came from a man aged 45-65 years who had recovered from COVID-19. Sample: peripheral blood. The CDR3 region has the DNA TGTGCCAGCGGGGGAGGTGGGTACCTAGATCTCAATCAGCAGTTCTTC. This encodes CASGGGGYLDLNQQFF.